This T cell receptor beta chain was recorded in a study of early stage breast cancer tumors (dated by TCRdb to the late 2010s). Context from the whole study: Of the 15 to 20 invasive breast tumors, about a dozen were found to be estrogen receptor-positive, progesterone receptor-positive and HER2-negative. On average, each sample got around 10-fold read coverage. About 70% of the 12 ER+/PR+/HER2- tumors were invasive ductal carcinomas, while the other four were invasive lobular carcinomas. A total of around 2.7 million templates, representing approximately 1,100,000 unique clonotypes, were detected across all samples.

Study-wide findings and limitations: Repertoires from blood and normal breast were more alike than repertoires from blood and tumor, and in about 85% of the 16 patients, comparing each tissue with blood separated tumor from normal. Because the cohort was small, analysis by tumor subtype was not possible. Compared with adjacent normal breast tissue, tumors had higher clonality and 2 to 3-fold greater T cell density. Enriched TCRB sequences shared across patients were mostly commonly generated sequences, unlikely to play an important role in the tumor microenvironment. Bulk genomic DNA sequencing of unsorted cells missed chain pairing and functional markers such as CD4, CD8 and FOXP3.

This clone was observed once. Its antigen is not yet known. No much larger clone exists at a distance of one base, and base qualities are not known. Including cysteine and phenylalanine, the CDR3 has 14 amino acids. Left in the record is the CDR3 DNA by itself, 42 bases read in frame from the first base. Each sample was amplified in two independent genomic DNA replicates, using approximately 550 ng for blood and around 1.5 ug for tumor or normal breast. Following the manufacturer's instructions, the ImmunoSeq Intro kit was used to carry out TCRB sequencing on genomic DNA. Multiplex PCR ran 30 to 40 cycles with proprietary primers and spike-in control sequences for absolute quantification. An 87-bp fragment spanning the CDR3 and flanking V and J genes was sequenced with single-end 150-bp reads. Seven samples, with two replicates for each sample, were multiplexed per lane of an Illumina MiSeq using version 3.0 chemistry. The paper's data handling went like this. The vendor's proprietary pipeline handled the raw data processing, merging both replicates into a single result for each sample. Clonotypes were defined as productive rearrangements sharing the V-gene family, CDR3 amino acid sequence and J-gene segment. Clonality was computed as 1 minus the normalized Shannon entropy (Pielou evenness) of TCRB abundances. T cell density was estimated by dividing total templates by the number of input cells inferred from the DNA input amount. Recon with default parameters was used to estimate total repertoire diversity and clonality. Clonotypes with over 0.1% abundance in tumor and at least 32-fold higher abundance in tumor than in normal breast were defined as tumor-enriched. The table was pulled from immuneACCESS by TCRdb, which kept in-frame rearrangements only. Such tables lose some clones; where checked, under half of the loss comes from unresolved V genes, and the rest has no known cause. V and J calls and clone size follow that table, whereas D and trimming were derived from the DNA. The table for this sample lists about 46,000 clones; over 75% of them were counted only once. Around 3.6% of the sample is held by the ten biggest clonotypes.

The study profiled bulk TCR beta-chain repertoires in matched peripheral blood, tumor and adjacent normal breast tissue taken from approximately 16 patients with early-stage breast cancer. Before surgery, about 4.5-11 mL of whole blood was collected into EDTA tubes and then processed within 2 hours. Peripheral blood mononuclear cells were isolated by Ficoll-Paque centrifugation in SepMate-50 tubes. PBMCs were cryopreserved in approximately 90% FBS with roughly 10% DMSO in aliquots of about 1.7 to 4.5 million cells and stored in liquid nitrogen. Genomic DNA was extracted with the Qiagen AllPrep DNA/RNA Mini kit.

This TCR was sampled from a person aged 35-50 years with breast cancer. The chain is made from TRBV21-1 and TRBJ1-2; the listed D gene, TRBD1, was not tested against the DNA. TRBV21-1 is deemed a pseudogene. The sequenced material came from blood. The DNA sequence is TGTGCCAGCAGCAGAGGGGACAGGGCGCATGGCTACACCTTC. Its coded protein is CASSRGDRAHGYTF.